Following are 4 T cell receptor beta chains from one sample sequenced in a study of cytotoxic CD8 clonotypes in ibrutinib-treated CLL. Profiling relied on immunoSEQ multiplex PCR, and the TCRdb table lists in-frame clones only, not all of them. The sample shows some 300,000 clones, approximately 80% of them seen only once. The starting material was PBMCs, obtained before ibrutinib treatment. These receptor sequences come from a human donor with chronic lymphocytic leukemia.

The chain recombines TRBV30 with TRBJ1-5; a possible D gene is TRBD1 (5 bases). CDR1 is GTSNPN, CDR2 SVGIG, per germline (reference sequence). The CDR3 sequence is 14 residues long. Trimming removed 2 bases from V and 0 bases from J, with 8 bases in between. CDR3 coding DNA: TGTGCCTGGAGTTCCAGGGTTAGCAATCAGCCCCAGCATTTT. Translated: CAWSSRVSNQPQHF.

The V gene is TRBV29-1, the J gene TRBJ2-1; 8 nucleotides match TRBD2. Trimming took 4 bases from V and 9 from J; bases not matched to a gene: 2. The CDR3 spans 11 residues. The germline V gene encodes CDR1 SQVTM and CDR2 ANQGSEA. The CDR3 DNA reads as TGCAGCGTTGTTAGCGGGGTTGAGCAGTTCTTC. It encodes CSVVSGVEQFF.

The chain is built from TRBV7-3 and TRBJ2-1; 12 bases match TRBD2. Trimming took 4 bases from V and 7 from J; bases not matched to a gene: 8. Per the germline V gene, CDR1 is SGHTA and CDR2 is FQGTGA. CDR3 length equals 16 residues. In DNA, the CDR3 is TGTGCCAGCAGCTCTCGACTAGCGGGAGCGGTTAATGAGCAGTTCTTC. Protein product: CASSSRLAGAVNEQFF.

This clone has just a few counts. J is TRBJ1-2 and V is TRBV30, with D perhaps TRBD1 (5 bases). Trimming removed 3 bases from V and 3 bases from J, with 17 bases in between. This CDR3 comprises 15 residues. Germline CDR1 and CDR2: GTSNPN and SVGIG (reference sequence). As DNA, the CDR3 is TGTGCCTGGAGGAAAGAGAGGGGAGGCCACTATGGCTACACCTTC. This translates into CAWRKERGGHYGYTF.